One and the same sample provided the 18 T cell receptor beta chains below, sequenced in a study of blood T cell repertoires in COVID-19. The data were produced by immunoSEQ multiplex PCR, yet TCRdb's version contains in-frame clones alone and is incomplete. The sample lists some 130,000 clones, about 72% occurring once. The sequencing input was peripheral blood. Receptors originate from a man aged 60 to 69 who had recovered from COVID-19.

This sequence joins TRBV10-3 and TRBJ2-5; 9 nucleotides agree with TRBD1. V was pared by 4 bases and J by 5 bases, with 8 bases of the junction left unmatched. Germline loops: CDR1 ENHRY, CDR2 SYGVKD. The CDR3 has 15 residues. The CDR3 reads CAISVGTGLRETQYF. DNA for the CDR3: TGTGCCATCAGTGTGGGGACAGGGCTCAGGGAGACCCAGTACTTC.

V gene TRBV10-3 combines with J gene TRBJ2-2; D is perhaps TRBD2 (6 bases). There are 14 residues in the CDR3. V was clipped by 3 bases and J by 7 bases, with 12 bases between them. The germline gives CDR1 ENHRY, CDR2 SYGVKD. This CDR3 is CAISDIWEVGELFF. The DNA of the CDR3 is TGTGCCATCAGTGATATCTGGGAGGTCGGGGAGCTGTTTTTT.

The chain employs TRBV28 and TRBJ1-4; D gene ambiguous. The germline gives CDR1 MDHEN, CDR2 SYDVKM. With 3 bases removed from V and 0 bases from J, the gap between germline ends came to 11 bases. This CDR3 has 16 amino acids. The CDR3: CASSFPMAATNEKLFF. DNA for the CDR3: TGTGCCAGCAGTTTTCCGATGGCCGCAACTAATGAAAAACTGTTTTTT.

About this clone itself: The junction does not match germline at one end; this may be a read error. The rearrangement links TRBV7-7 to TRBJ1-5; D uncertain. Germline loops: CDR1 SSHAT, CDR2 FNYEAQ (reference sequence). The CDR3 is made up of 15 amino acids. CDR3 nucleotide sequence: TGTGCTAGCAGCCAGGTCCAAGACGGCAATCAGCCCCAGCATTTT. It specifies CASSQVQDGNQPQHF.

This chain links TRBV5-5 with TRBJ2-7, with D perhaps matching TRBD2 (6 bases). The CDR3 has 15 amino acids. V lost 3 bases, J lost 1 base, and 14 bases lay in between. Germline-derived CDR1 and CDR2 are SGHKS and YYEKEE (reference sequence). The CDR3 spells CASSWAGGTSYEQYF. The CDR3 bases are TGTGCCAGCAGCTGGGCTGGCGGGACGTCCTACGAGCAGTACTTC.

The chain uses TRBV24-1 and TRBJ2-3; the match to TRBD1 covers 9 bases. Germline CDR1 is KGHDR and CDR2 is SFDVKD. CDR3 length: 15 residues. J gave up 12 bases and V 0 bases, and 9 bases lay outside the gene matches. In DNA, the CDR3 is TGTGCCACCAGTGATTTGCTGAGACAGGGGGAGGTTCAGTATTTT. Its protein product is CATSDLLRQGEVQYF.

This clone was counted only a few times. CDR3 sequence (DNA): TGTGCCAGCAGCTCACAGGGGGCGCTCGACGAGCAGTACTTC. Protein sequence: CASSSQGALDEQYF. This chain joins TRBV11-2 and TRBJ2-7, with TRBD1 matching over 9 bases. The CDR3 covers 14 residues. Trimming cost V 4 bases and J 5 bases; bases outside gene matches: 6. Germline values: CDR1 SGHAT, CDR2 FQNNGV.

The J gene is TRBJ1-6, the V gene TRBV9; no firm D call. V was shortened by 4 bases and J by 7 bases, with 9 bases between the two germline ends. The germline CDR1 and CDR2 sequences are SGDLS and YYNGEE. The CDR3 runs 13 residues. The CDR3 protein is CASSLAGNSPLHF. The DNA for the CDR3 is TGTGCCAGCAGCCTAGCGGGAAATTCACCCCTCCACTTT.

This clone was counted a few times. The chain employs TRBV7-2 and TRBJ1-2, with 10 positions matching TRBD1. Unmatched junction bases numbered 4, after V lost 4 bases and J lost 8 bases. Germline CDR1 and CDR2: SGHTA and FQGNSA. CDR3 length: 13 residues. The CDR3 nucleotides are TGTGCCAGCAGCTCGACAGGGGGCAACGGCTACACCTTC. Translated, it gives CASSSTGGNGYTF.

This chain connects TRBV5-1 to TRBJ2-5; 10 nucleotides match TRBD2. The CDR3 sequence is 14 residues long. The junction had 0 bases not matched to a gene; V was cut back by 1 base and J by 3 bases. CDR1 and CDR2 from the germline V gene are SGHRS and YFSETQ. The CDR3 reads CASSLSGREETQYF. In DNA, the CDR3 is TGCGCCAGCAGCTTGAGCGGGAGGGAAGAGACCCAGTACTTC.

The chain has TRBV3-1 (or the pseudogene TRBV3-2) and TRBJ2-1, with 9 bases fitting TRBD2. The CDR3 runs 15 residues. The germline V gene has CDR1 LGHDT and CDR2 YNNKEL (reference sequence). V shed 1 base and J 8 bases; nucleotides not matched to a gene: 6. For the CDR3, the DNA is TGTGCCAGCAGCCAAGGAGCGGGAGGTTTACATGAGCAGTTCTTC. Translated, it gives CASSQGAGGLHEQFF.

The V gene is TRBV2, the J gene TRBJ2-1; TRBD2 matches 8 bases. In germline, CDR1 is SNHLY, CDR2 FYNNEI. The CDR3 contains 15 residues. The trim removed 7 bases at V and 4 bases at J, leaving 9 bases unmatched. This CDR3 reads CASTRRTSGYNEQFF. CDR3 DNA sequence: TGTGCCAGCACCAGAAGAACTAGCGGATACAATGAGCAGTTCTTC.

The chain combines TRBV19 with TRBJ2-5; D may be TRBD1 (6 bases). Germline V lookup: CDR1 LNHDA, CDR2 SQIVND (reference sequence). The CDR3 runs to 14 residues. The V end lost 6 bases, the J end lost 5 bases, and 16 bases lay between the germline ends. In DNA form, the CDR3 reads TGTGCCAGTAGCCTACAGGGCACGTTCGAGACCCAGTACTTC. It is translated as CASSLQGTFETQYF.

The J gene is TRBJ2-2, the V gene TRBV4-3; D unresolved. From germline, CDR1 is LGHNA and CDR2 YSLEER. This CDR3 is built from 14 residues. The germline V and J ends were trimmed by 3 bases and 2 bases, with 7 bases remaining between them. CDR3: CASSHFTNTGELFF. The CDR3 nucleotides read TGCGCCAGCAGCCACTTCACAAACACCGGGGAGCTGTTTTTT.

This clone is a singleton in its sample. This chain uses TRBV4-3 with TRBJ2-1; D unclear. The V gene's germline CDR1 is LGHNA and CDR2 YSLEER. This CDR3 has 14 residues. V was pared by 0 bases and J by 9 bases, with 12 bases between. The CDR3 nucleotides are TGCGCCAGCAGCCAAGATCAGATGTATGGTGAGCAGTTCTTC. Translating gives CASSQDQMYGEQFF.

The rearrangement uses TRBV28 and TRBJ1-2; 10 bases match TRBD1. The ends lost 5 bases at V and 3 bases at J; junction bases unmatched: 3. This CDR3 comprises 14 residues. Germline CDR1 is MDHEN and CDR2 is SYDVKM. This CDR3 is CASSDRGRDYGYTF. For the CDR3, the DNA is TGTGCCAGCAGTGACAGGGGGCGCGACTATGGCTACACCTTC.

The chain has TRBV11-3 and TRBJ2-3, with TRBD2 identical over 10 bases. The length of the CDR3 is 15 residues. Germline CDR1 is SGHNT and CDR2 is YENEEA. The V and J ends lost 6 bases and 5 bases, in that order; junction bases with no gene match: 8. CDR3 in amino acids: CASSVAAGGQDTQYF. Written as DNA, the CDR3 is TGTGCCAGCAGTGTGGCAGCGGGGGGGCAAGATACGCAGTATTTT.

In this sample, this clone turned up a few times. In the same sample, other DNA sequences code for this CDR3. The chain has TRBV18 and TRBJ1-1; tentatively, D is TRBD1 (5 bases). The germline V gene has CDR1 KGHSH and CDR2 LQKENI. Trimming removed 6 bases at V and 2 bases at J, with 13 bases between. This CDR3 has 14 amino acids. CDR3: CASSPGGVNTEAFF. The CDR3 coding sequence is TGTGCCAGCTCCCCGGGGGGGGTTAACACTGAAGCTTTCTTT.